This T cell receptor (beta chain) was retrieved from a study of shared clonotypes between healthy human individuals. Some clones are missing from TCRdb's copy, which holds only in-frame ones; the method was immunoSEQ multiplex PCR. The sample includes around 690,000 clones, less than 95% seen only once; the top ten take about 34%. Germline trimming cut 4 bases from V and 4 bases from J; bases unmatched to any gene: 7. Germline V gene sequence: CDR1 SGHNT, CDR2 YYREEE (reference sequence). The CDR3 has 16 residues. This TCR came from a man aged 18 to 35 in good health. Some clones in this sample may be carry-over from other donors' samples. The gene calls are TRBV5-4 and TRBJ2-7; 14 positions match TRBD2. The specimen sequenced was memory CD8+ T cells from PBMCs. Described subset: CD45RO+ cells pooled with CCR7-negative TemRA cells. CDR3 DNA sequence: TGTGCCAGCAGCCAGCCGGGACTAGCGGGAGAGTACGAGCAGTACTTC. This sequence encodes CASSQPGLAGEYEQYF. The variable domain in full, completed from reference TRBV5-4 and TRBJ2-7, reads ETGVTQSPTHLIKTRGQQVTLRCSSQSGHNTVSWYQQALGQGPQFIFQYYREEENGRGNFPPRFSGLQFPNYSSELNVNALELDDSALYLCASSQPGLAGEYEQYFGPGTRLTVT.